This T cell receptor beta chain appears in the sequencing data of a study of CD8+CD57+ T cells in acquired aplastic anemia. At the level of the study: Average DNA yield from sorted CD4+ and CD8+ cells was roughly 3 ug. Notes on the study in general: The same twenty-nine CD8+ CDR3 sequences occurred in patients and in controls.

About this clonotype: The antigen is not known.

Profiling of TCR beta VDJ combinations and CDR3 sequences used genomic DNA as template. TCRdb analysed the reads with MiXCR anew, one entry per CDR3 protein. This sample has 150,000 or so distinct CDR3 sequences, with around 43% found just once. The germline V gene has CDR1 DFQATT and CDR2 SNEGSKA (reference sequence). Trimming removed 6 bases from V and 7 bases from J, with 15 bases in between. This CDR3 comprises 12 residues. An expansion of CD8+CD57+ cells by flow cytometry had been shown in patients chosen for sequencing. The J gene is TRBJ1-2, the V gene TRBV20-1, with D perhaps matching TRBD1 (6 bases). The sample consisted of sorted CD4+, CD8+, or CD8+CD57+ T cells (not recorded which) from PBMCs. The clonotype originates from a human donor with aplastic anemia. The CDR3 region is CSAVQGEAGYTF. Here the CDR3 DNA reads TGCAGTGCGGTACAGGGTGAGGCTGGCTACACCTTC.